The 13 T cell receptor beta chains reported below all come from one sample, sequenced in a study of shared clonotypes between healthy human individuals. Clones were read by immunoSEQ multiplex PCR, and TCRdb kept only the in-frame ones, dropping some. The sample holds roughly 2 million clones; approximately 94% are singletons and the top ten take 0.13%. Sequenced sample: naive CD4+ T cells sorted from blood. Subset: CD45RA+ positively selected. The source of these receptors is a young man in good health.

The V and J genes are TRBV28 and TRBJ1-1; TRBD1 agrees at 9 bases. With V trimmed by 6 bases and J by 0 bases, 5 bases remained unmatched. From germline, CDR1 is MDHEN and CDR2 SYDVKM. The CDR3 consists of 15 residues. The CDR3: CASRTQGALNTEAFF. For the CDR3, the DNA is TGTGCCAGCAGAACACAGGGGGCCCTGAACACTGAAGCTTTCTTT.

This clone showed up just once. The CDR3 bases are TGTGCCAGCAGCGTTCGTCCCAGGACCGAGCAGTACTTC. Its translation: CASSVRPRTEQYF. V usage is TRBV9 and J usage is TRBJ2-7; the D is unclear. There are 13 residues in the CDR3. Deletions cut 2 bases from V and 6 bases from J, with 12 bases between. Germline CDR1 and CDR2: SGDLS and YYNGEE.

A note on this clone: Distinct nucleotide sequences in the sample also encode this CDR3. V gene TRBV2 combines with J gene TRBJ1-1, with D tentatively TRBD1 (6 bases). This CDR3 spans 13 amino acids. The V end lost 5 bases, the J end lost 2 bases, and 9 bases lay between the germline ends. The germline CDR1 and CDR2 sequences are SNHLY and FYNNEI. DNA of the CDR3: TGTGCCAGCAGTTCGGACAGCAACACTGAAGCTTTCTTT. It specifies CASSSDSNTEAFF.

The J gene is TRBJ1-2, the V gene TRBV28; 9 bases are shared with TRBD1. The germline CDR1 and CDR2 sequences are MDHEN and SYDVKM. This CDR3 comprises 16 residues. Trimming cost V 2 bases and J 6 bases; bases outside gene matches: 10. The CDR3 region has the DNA TGTGCCAGCAGTTTAGCCGGGACAGGGAATAGTCATGGCTACACCTTC. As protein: CASSLAGTGNSHGYTF.

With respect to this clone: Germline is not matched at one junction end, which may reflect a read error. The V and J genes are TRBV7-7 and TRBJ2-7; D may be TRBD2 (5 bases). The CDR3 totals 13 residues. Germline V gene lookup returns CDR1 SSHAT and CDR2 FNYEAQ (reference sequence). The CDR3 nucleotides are TGTGCTAGCAGCTTAAACTTCGGGGTTGAGCAGTACTTC. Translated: CASSLNFGVEQYF.

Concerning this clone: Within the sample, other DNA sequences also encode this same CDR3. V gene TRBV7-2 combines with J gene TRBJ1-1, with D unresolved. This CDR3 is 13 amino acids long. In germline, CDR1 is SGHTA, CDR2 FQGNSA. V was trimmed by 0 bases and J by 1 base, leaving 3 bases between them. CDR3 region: CASSLAPNTEAFF. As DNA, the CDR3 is TGTGCCAGCAGCTTAGCCCCGAACACTGAAGCTTTCTTT.

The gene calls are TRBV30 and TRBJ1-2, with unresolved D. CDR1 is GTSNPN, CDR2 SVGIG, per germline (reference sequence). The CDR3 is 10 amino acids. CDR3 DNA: TGTGCTAGAGAGGATTATGGCTACACCTTC. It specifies CAREDYGYTF.

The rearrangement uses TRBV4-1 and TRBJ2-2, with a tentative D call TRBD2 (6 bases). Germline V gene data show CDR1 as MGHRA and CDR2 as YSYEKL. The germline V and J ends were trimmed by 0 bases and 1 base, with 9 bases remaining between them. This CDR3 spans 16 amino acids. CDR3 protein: CASSQDVGRNTGELFF. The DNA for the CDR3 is TGCGCCAGCAGCCAAGATGTCGGGAGGAACACCGGGGAGCTGTTTTTT.

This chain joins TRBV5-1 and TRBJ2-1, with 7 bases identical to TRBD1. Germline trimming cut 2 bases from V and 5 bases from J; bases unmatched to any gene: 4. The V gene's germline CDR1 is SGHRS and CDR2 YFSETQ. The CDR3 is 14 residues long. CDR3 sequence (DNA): TGCGCCAGCAGCTTACCGGGACAGAACAATGAGCAGTTCTTC. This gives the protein CASSLPGQNNEQFF.

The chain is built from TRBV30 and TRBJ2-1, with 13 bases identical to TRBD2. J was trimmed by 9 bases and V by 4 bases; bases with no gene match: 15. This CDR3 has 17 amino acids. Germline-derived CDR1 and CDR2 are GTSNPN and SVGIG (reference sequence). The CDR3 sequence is CAWNSVRTSGGRSEQFF. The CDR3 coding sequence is TGTGCCTGGAACTCCGTTCGGACTAGCGGGGGAAGGAGTGAGCAGTTCTTC.

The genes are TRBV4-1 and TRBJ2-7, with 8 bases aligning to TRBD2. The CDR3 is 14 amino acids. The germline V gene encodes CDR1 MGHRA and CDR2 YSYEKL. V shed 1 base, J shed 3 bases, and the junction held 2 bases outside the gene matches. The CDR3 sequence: CASSQAGGVYEQYF. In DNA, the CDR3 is TGCGCCAGCAGCCAAGCGGGGGGGGTCTACGAGCAGTACTTC.

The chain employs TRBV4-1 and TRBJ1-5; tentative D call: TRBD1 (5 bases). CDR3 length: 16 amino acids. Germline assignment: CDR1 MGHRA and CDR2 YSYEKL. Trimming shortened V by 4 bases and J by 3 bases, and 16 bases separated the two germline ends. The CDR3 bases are TGCGCCAGCAGCCCAAGGGTTGGGGGTCACAATCAGCCCCAGCATTTT. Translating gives CASSPRVGGHNQPQHF.

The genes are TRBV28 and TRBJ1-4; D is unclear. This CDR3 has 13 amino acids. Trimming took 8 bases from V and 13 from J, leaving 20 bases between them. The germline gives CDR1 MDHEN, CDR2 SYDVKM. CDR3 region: CASSREGNLGLFF. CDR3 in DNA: TGTGCCAGCTCAAGGGAGGGCAATCTAGGACTGTTTTTT.